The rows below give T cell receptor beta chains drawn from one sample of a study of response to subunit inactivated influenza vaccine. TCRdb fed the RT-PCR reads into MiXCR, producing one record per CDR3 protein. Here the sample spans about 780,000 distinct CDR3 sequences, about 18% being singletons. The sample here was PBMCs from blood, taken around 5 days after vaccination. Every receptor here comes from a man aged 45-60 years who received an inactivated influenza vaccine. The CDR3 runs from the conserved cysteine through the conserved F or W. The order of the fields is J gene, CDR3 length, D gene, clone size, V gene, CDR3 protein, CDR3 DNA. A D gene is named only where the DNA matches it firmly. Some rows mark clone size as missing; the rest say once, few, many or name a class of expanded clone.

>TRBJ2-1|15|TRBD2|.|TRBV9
CASSVEGLARNEQFF
TGTGCCAGCAGCGTAGAGGGACTAGCAAGGAATGAGCAGTTCTTC
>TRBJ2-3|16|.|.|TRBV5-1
CASSLAGARGTDTQYF
TGCGCCAGCAGCTTGGCTGGAGCCCGGGGCACAGATACGCAGTATTTT
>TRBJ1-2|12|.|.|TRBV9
CASSVAGYGYTF
TGTGCCAGCAGCGTAGCTGGCTATGGCTACACCTTC
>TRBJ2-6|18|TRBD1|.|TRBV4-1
CASSIRQGAISGANVLTF
TGCGCCAGCAGCATCAGACAGGGGGCGATATCTGGGGCCAACGTCCTGACTTTC
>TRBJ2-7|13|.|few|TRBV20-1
CSASAGNSYEQYF
TGCAGTGCTAGTGCAGGTAACTCCTACGAGCAGTACTTC
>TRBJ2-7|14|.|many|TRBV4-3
CASSQETGWYEQYF
TGCGCCAGCAGCCAAGAAACCGGATGGTACGAGCAGTACTTC
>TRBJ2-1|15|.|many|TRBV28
CASSYGRSFYNEQFF
TGTGCCAGCAGTTACGGGAGAAGCTTTTACAATGAGCAGTTCTTC
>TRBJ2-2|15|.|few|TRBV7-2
CASSLDQGGTGELFF
TGTGCCAGCAGCTTAGATCAGGGAGGCACCGGGGAGCTGTTTTTT
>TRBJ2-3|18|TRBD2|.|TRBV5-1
CASIQGLGLAVNTDTQYF
TGCGCCAGCATTCAAGGACTGGGACTAGCGGTAAACACAGATACGCAGTATTTT
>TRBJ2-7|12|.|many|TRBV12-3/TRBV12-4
CASSPTGSEQYF
TGTGCCAGCAGTCCGACGGGAAGCGAGCAGTACTTC
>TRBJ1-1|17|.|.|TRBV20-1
CSARDPLSGRANTEAFF
TGCAGTGCTAGAGATCCCTTATCAGGCAGGGCGAACACTGAAGCTTTCTTT